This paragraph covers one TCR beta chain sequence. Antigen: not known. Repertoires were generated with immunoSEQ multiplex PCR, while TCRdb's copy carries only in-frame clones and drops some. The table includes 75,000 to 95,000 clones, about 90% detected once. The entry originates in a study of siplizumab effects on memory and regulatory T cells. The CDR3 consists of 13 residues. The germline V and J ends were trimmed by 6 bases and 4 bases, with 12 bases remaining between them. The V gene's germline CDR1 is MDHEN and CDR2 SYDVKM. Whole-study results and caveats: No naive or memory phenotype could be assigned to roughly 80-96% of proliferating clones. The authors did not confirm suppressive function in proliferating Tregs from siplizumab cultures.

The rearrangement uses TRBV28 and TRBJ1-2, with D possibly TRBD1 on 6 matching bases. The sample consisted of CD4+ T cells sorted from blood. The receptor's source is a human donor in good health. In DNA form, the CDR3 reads TGTGCCAGCAGGGGAGGGGGTCTCTATGGCTACACCTTC. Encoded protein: CASRGGGLYGYTF.